A single sample is the source of the 5 T cell receptor beta chains below, sequenced in a study of early T cells in non-severe SARS-CoV-2 infection. TCRdb called the 5' RACE reads again in MiXCR, with one record for every CDR3 protein. The sample has roughly 99,000 distinct CDR3 sequences; roughly 11% are singletons. Sequencing used whole blood. The receptors originated from an adult who was a healthcare worker with PCR-confirmed SARS-CoV-2 infection or an uninfected control (not recorded which).

This clonotype was counted at least ten times. The chain recombines TRBV30 with TRBJ2-7, with TRBD2 matching over 7 bases. Germline CDR1 and CDR2: GTSNPN and SVGIG (reference sequence). Unmatched junction bases numbered 7, after V lost 3 bases and J lost 2 bases. This CDR3 is 14 amino acids long. The CDR3, as DNA: TGTGCCTGGAGAGATTCGGGAGGTCCCTACGAGCAGTACTTC. Protein sequence: CAWRDSGGPYEQYF.

There are a few counts of this clonotype. The chain joins TRBV3-2 to TRBJ1-3. TRBV3-2 is reported as a pseudogene. The CDR3 loop spans 14 amino acids. This chain's CDR3 is CASSQPDGANTIYF. The CDR3 DNA is TGTGCCAGCAGCCAACCGGACGGTGCAAACACCATATATTTT.

The chain uses TRBV30 and TRBJ2-1; 7 nucleotides line up with TRBD2. Per germline, CDR1 GTSNPN and CDR2 SVGIG (reference sequence). This CDR3 comprises 15 residues. J lost 2 bases, V lost 6 bases, and 10 bases had no gene match. CDR3 sequence reads: CACQVKRGPYNEQFF. In DNA form, the CDR3 reads TGTGCCTGCCAGGTTAAGCGGGGTCCCTACAATGAGCAGTTCTTC.

The genes are TRBV10-2 and TRBJ2-1; D may match TRBD1 or TRBD2 (5 bases each). The germline V gene encodes CDR1 WSHSY and CDR2 SAAADI. Trimming removed 8 bases at V and 9 bases at J, with 14 bases between. The CDR3 extends over 12 amino acids. CDR3 loop: CASGWSGGEQFF. The DNA of the CDR3 is TGCGCCAGCGGGTGGAGTGGGGGTGAGCAGTTCTTC.

This chain connects TRBV20-1 to TRBJ2-1; D is unclear. Germline assignment: CDR1 DFQATT and CDR2 SNEGSKA (reference sequence). This CDR3 has 10 residues. Trimming stripped 0 bases from V and 8 bases from J, with 2 bases between. DNA for the CDR3: TGCAGTGCTAGAGAGGATGAGCAGTTCTTC. It codes for CSAREDEQFF.